Each of the 11 T cell receptor beta chains below was sequenced from the same sample in a study of T cells in women clearing cervical HPV infection. This table comes from immunoSEQ multiplex PCR, and its TCRdb copy is limited to in-frame clones, with some not included. The sample table sets out about 32,000 clones. Sequenced input: blood buffy coat. The receptor source for this set is a woman aged 18 to 75 with a cervical HPV16 infection that either progressed to CIN3+ or cleared (not recorded which).

Comment on this clone: The CDR3 goes on 3 residues after the read ends, and that part is filled in from the germline J gene. The genes are TRBV13 and TRBJ1-5, with D possibly being TRBD1 (5 bases). Germline loops: CDR1 PRHDT, CDR2 FYEKMQ (reference sequence). V was clipped by 5 bases and J by 4 bases, with 15 bases between them. This CDR3 contains 15 residues. CDR3 loop: CASSTQQDENQPQHF. CDR3 bases read: TGTGCCAGCAGCACACAACAGGACGAAAATCAGCCC.

Regarding this clone: Read coverage stops 3 residues before the CDR3 terminus; the germline J gene supplies the remainder. This chain joins TRBV20-1 and TRBJ2-1, with a tentative D call TRBD1 (5 bases). CDR3 length: 14 amino acids. Looked up from germline, CDR1 is DFQATT and CDR2 is SNEGSKA (reference sequence). V shed 3 bases and J shed 2 bases, with 11 bases lying between them. The CDR3 region is CSASLLGPYNEQFF. The part of the CDR3 DNA that was read is TGCAGTGCTAGTTTGCTGGGGCCCTACAATGAG.

The CDR3 protein is CAWTIGQGFTGELFF. CDR3 DNA (partial): TGTGCCTGGACTATCGGACAGGGCTTCACCGGGGAG. The chain carries TRBV30 and TRBJ2-2; 8 positions match TRBD1. Read data end 3 residues before the CDR3 end; the end is taken from the germline J gene. The CDR3 has 15 amino acids. CDR1 and CDR2 (germline): GTSNPN, SVGIG (reference sequence). The V segment lost 4 bases and the J segment 4 bases; nucleotides outside the gene matches: 8.

Remarks on this clone: Sequencing ends 3 residues short of the CDR3 end; the germline J gene provides the rest. The rearrangement uses TRBV19 and TRBJ1-5; 8 nucleotides match TRBD1. Per the germline V gene, CDR1 is LNHDA and CDR2 is SQIVND (reference sequence). This CDR3 is 17 amino acids long. Trimming at V came to 6 bases and at J to 1 base, leaving 11 bases not matched to a gene. This chain's CDR3 is CASRNPGTGPSNQPQHF. Partial CDR3 DNA: TGTGCCAGTAGAAATCCCGGGACAGGACCAAGCAATCAGCCC.

Concerning this clone: The read ends 3 residues shy of where the CDR3 ends; the end is completed using the germline J gene. This chain joins TRBV6-2 or TRBV6-3 and TRBJ1-2, with TRBD1 as a possible D gene (6 bases). Germline lookup yields CDR1 MNHEY and CDR2 SVGEGT. V lost 6 bases to trimming and J lost 4 bases, with 18 bases between them. The CDR3 totals 15 residues. The CDR3 here is CASRGIIRDIYGYTF. The part of the CDR3 DNA that was read is TGTGCCAGCAGAGGGATCATCCGGGACATCTATGGC.

In the case of this clone: The CDR3 end is not reached by the read, which stops 3 residues before it; the germline J gene fills it in. This chain links TRBV4-2 with TRBJ2-3; D possibly corresponds to TRBD2 (7 bases). CDR1 is LGHNA and CDR2 is YNFKEQ in the germline V gene. The CDR3 is made up of 17 amino acids. Trimming took off 0 bases at V and 1 base at J, with 14 bases between the two ends. The CDR3 sequence: CASSQENRGAGTDTQYF. The CDR3 bases that were read are TGTGCCAGCAGCCAAGAAAATCGGGGGGCCGGCACAGATACG.

About this clone itself: The read comes to an end 3 residues before the CDR3 does, leaving the germline J gene to fill in the end. The chain is built from TRBV19 and TRBJ1-1, with a possible D match to TRBD1 (5 bases). V lost 10 bases, J lost 1 base, and 16 bases lay in between. CDR3 length: 14 amino acids. Germline V CDR1 and CDR2: LNHDA, SQIVND (reference sequence). The sequenced part of the CDR3 DNA is TGTGCCACCGGCCGGGGGGATCGGAACACTGAA. It translates to CATGRGDRNTE. The CDR3 in full is CATGRGDRNTEAFF.

Details on this clone: Read sequence stops 3 residues before the CDR3 end, and the germline J gene provides the missing end. V is TRBV7-9 and J is TRBJ1-5; D unresolved. This CDR3 region has 14 residues. In germline, CDR1 is SEHNR, CDR2 FQNEAQ (reference sequence). V lost 1 base and J lost 3, with 7 bases in between. The CDR3: CASSLVTDNQPQHF. The CDR3 DNA, read in part, is TGTGCCAGCAGCTTAGTAACAGACAATCAGCCC.

The CDR3 is CSARDFQGSDTQYF. The sequenced CDR3 bases are TGCAGTGCTAGAGATTTCCAGGGCTCAGATACG. The chain uses TRBV20-1 and TRBJ2-3; tentative D call: TRBD1 (5 bases). The read stops 3 residues short of the end of the CDR3; the missing end is completed from the germline J gene. CDR1 is DFQATT, CDR2 SNEGSKA, per germline (reference sequence). V lost 0 bases to trimming and J lost 4 bases, with 11 bases between them. This CDR3 has 14 residues.

On this clone itself: The CDR3 end falls 3 residues outside the read, so it is completed with the germline J gene. This rearrangement joins TRBV20-1 to TRBJ1-4, with 11 bases lining up with TRBD1. CDR3 length: 15 amino acids. Germline V CDR1 and CDR2: DFQATT, SNEGSKA (reference sequence). Trimming at V came to 2 bases and at J to 5 bases, leaving 4 bases not matched to a gene. The CDR3 bases that were read are TGCAGTGCTAGATGGGACAGGGGGATAAATGAAAAA. Its translation is CSARWDRGINEK. The full CDR3 protein is CSARWDRGINEKLFF.

With respect to this clone: The read ends 3 residues early relative to the CDR3; the germline J gene fills the gap. The V call is TRBV20-1, the J call TRBJ2-7; 7 bases agree with TRBD1. CDR1 and CDR2 from the germline V gene are DFQATT and SNEGSKA (reference sequence). CDR3 size: 15 residues. Unmatched junction bases numbered 10, after V lost 3 bases and J lost 2 bases. CDR3 bases read: TGCAGTGCTAGCCCCGATCGACAGGGACCCTACGAG. It specifies CSASPDRQGPYE. The complete CDR3 sequence is CSASPDRQGPYEQYF.